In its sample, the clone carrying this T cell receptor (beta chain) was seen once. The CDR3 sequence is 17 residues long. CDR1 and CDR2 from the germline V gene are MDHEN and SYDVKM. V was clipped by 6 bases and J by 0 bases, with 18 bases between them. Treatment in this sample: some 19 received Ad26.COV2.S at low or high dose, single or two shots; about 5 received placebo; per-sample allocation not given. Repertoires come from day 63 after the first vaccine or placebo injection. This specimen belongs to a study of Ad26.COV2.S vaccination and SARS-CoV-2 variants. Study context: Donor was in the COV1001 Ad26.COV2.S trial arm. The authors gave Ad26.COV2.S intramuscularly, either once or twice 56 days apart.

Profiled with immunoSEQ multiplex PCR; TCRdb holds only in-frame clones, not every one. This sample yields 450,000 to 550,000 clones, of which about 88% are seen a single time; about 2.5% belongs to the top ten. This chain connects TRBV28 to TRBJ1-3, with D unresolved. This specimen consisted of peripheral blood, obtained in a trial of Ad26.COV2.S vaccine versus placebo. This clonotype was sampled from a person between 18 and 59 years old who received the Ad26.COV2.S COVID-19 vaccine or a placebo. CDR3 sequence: CASRNRARSGSGNTIYF. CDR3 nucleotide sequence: TGTGCCAGCAGGAACCGGGCGCGATCGGGCTCTGGAAACACCATATATTTT.